The clone carrying this TCR beta chain turned up a few times. Its specificity is not known. The sample originates from a study of cytomegalovirus exposure and HLA in healthy donors. Study information: An early release of data contained 75 million to 100 million unique TCRs, which came from HLA-typed donors. General study results and limits: CMV serostatus was the sole immune exposure data available.

In the PCR, 60 Vbeta and 13 Jbeta primers were used. Method: immunoSEQ multiplex PCR; TCRdb's copy keeps in-frame clones and lacks some. The table has roughly 98,000 clones, around 80% seen once. The receptor comes from a man between 18 and 35 years old in good health and CMV-seropositive. The source material was PBMCs.

This chain's CDR3 is CASSSTLTGLAGGTDTQYF. CDR3 DNA sequence: TGTGCCAGCAGCTCTACCCTTACCGGACTAGCGGGGGGCACAGATACGCAGTATTTT. The J gene is TRBJ2-3, the V gene TRBV13; TRBD2 matches 13 bases. CDR1 is PRHDT and CDR2 is FYEKMQ in the germline V gene (reference sequence). The CDR3 is made up of 19 amino acids. V shed 4 bases and J 1 base; nucleotides not matched to a gene: 11.